These 3 T cell receptor beta chains were all obtained from the same sample, sequenced in a study of blood T cell repertoires in COVID-19. Libraries were prepared by immunoSEQ multiplex PCR; TCRdb keeps only in-frame clonotypes and omits some of them. The table includes over 150,000 clones, about 80% detected once. The sample comprised peripheral blood. These receptors were taken from a woman older than 75 with acute or convalescent COVID-19.

This chain connects TRBV19 to TRBJ1-5; TRBD1 aligns across 10 bases. The CDR3 loop spans 15 amino acids. Trimming cost V 4 bases and J 2 bases; bases outside gene matches: 2. CDR1 LNHDA and CDR2 SQIVND come from the germline V gene (reference sequence). The CDR3 DNA sequence: TGTGCCAGTAGTAGGGACAGGGGTGGCAATCAGCCCCAGCATTTT. Protein sequence: CASSRDRGGNQPQHF.

V and J are TRBV5-4 and TRBJ2-5, with D unclear. Germline V CDR1 and CDR2: SGHNT, YYREEE (reference sequence). This CDR3 comprises 16 residues. Trimming shortened V by 0 bases and J by 2 bases, and 14 bases separated the two germline ends. The CDR3 protein is CASSLGGPSAQETQYF. The CDR3, as DNA: TGTGCCAGCAGCTTGGGAGGTCCGTCGGCACAAGAGACCCAGTACTTC.

The chain carries TRBV5-5 and TRBJ2-3; 8 nucleotides agree with TRBD2. Germline lookup yields CDR1 SGHKS and CDR2 YYEKEE (reference sequence). V lost 0 bases to trimming and J lost 6 bases; unmatched junction nucleotides: 12. CDR3 length: 17 residues. CDR3 region: CASSLAGAGDYLDTQYF. The CDR3 DNA is TGTGCCAGCAGCTTGGCCGGAGCGGGAGATTACTTGGATACGCAGTATTTT.